This is a list of T cell receptor beta chains from one sample in a study of shared T cell receptors in the human thymus. Assay: immunoSEQ multiplex PCR; the TCRdb copy retains only in-frame clones and omits some. This repertoire shows about 380,000 clones, over 90% found once; its top ten account for approximately 0.02%. Sample: thymocytes. The receptors derive from a human donor. The conserved cysteine and the conserved F or W are not part of the CDR3 here. Each record gives: J gene, V gene, CDR3 protein.

TRBJ1-5	TRBV19	ASSIRDRPNQPQH
TRBJ2-7	TRBV2	ASSVKSVVFYEQY
TRBJ2-7	TRBV2	ASSSPSYEQY
TRBJ1-2	TRBV19	ASSIDPGQSLNYGYT
TRBJ2-1	TRBV6-1	ASSIRQLEREQF
TRBJ2-4	TRBV19	ASSITGLAKNIQY
TRBJ2-1	TRBV5-4	ASSLRREGRNEQF
TRBJ2-3	TRBV27	ASSSIRTSGPYTDTQY
TRBJ1-5	TRBV28	ASSLIETGIYSNQPQH
TRBJ2-1	TRBV29-1	SVGQGATPSSYNEQF
TRBJ2-7	TRBV5-6	ASSLDPRGTYYEQY
TRBJ1-5	TRBV19	ASSTRQRMSNQPQH
TRBJ2-1	TRBV6-4	ASSPHRQKTGNEQF
TRBJ2-1	TRBV29-1	SASSSYNEQF
TRBJ2-7	TRBV9	ASSRTGVNEQY
TRBJ1-1	TRBV28	ASTGTLNTEAF
TRBJ1-1	TRBV5-8	ASSLGGHLAEAF
TRBJ2-7	TRBV28	ASSTAGQYYEQY
TRBJ1-2	TRBV10-3	AISPTYDRSGYT
TRBJ2-1	TRBV7-3	ASSLKGGISYNEQF
TRBJ1-2	TRBV4-1	ASSQVVGGSYGYT
TRBJ2-7	TRBV7-6	ASSEASGESNEQY
TRBJ2-5	TRBV28	ASSLVIIAGGPPRY
TRBJ2-5	TRBV6-5	ASSSPGRETQY
TRBJ2-7	TRBV13	ASRDRPNYEQY
TRBJ1-3	TRBV27	ASGPLGSASGNTIY
TRBJ2-3	TRBV30	AWSGTSGTGGDFSTDTQY
TRBJ2-3	TRBV28	ASSFIQPTSTDTQY
TRBJ2-1	TRBV28	ASRLGRGREQF
TRBJ1-1	TRBV29-1	SVENTLTEAF
TRBJ2-5	TRBV7-7	ASSLGVLAGDGETQY
TRBJ2-7	TRBV18	ASSPPGQYEQY
TRBJ1-2	TRBV27	ATLSLGANYGYT
TRBJ1-3	TRBV5-6	ASSVTGETGNTIY
TRBJ2-1	TRBV7-6	ASSPDQDGINSNEQF
TRBJ2-7	TRBV4-1	ASSQEASGRLPSNEQY
TRBJ2-3	TRBV6-6	ASSYARKSTDTQY
TRBJ2-1	TRBV13	ASTCPGNEQF
TRBJ2-5	TRBV28	ASSLRDPRRETQY
TRBJ1-2	TRBV18	ASSPVRQGFYGYT
TRBJ2-2	TRBV30	AWSGVAAGELF
TRBJ1-1	TRBV4-3	ASSPNGWGDGEAF
TRBJ1-4	TRBV21-1	ASFSGAPNEKLF
TRBJ1-1	TRBV7-9	ASSENQNTEAF
TRBJ1-3	TRBV5-4	AAGQSGNTIY
TRBJ2-1	TRBV29-1	SASIRGQGAKNEQF
TRBJ1-1	TRBV9	ASSVGGMTEAF
TRBJ1-1	TRBV28	ASSIDTEAF
TRBJ2-1	TRBV30	AWSDAGNTHNEQF
TRBJ2-1	TRBV5-1	ASNFLSGNEQF
TRBJ2-7	TRBV28	ASRTSGIYEQY
TRBJ2-1	TRBV14	ASSHLGTSSGGNEQF